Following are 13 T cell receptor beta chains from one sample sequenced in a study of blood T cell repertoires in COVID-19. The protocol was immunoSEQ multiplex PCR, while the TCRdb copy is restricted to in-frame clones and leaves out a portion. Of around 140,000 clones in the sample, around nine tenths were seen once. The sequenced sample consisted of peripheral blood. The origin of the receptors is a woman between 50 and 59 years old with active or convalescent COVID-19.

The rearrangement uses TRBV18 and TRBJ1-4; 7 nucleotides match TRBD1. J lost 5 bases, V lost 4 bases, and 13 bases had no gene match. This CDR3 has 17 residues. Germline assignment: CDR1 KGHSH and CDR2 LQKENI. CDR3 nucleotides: TGTGCCAGCTCACGAAACAGGGGCCGAGTATACAATGAAAAACTGTTTTTT. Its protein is CASSRNRGRVYNEKLFF.

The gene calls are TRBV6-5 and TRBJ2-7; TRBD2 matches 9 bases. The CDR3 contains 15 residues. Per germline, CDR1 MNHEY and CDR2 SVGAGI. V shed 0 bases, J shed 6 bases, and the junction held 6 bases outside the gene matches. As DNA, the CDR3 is TGTGCCAGCAGTTACTCGAGGCTAGCGGGAAGCGAGCAGTACTTC. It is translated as CASSYSRLAGSEQYF.

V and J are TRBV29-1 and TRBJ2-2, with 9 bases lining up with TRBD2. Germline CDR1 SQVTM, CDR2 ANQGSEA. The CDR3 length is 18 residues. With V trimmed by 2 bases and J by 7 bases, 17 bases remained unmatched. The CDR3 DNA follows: TGCAGCGTTGAAACCCCGAGAGAAGCGGGAGGTCATAGCGGGGAGCTGTTTTTT. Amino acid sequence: CSVETPREAGGHSGELFF.

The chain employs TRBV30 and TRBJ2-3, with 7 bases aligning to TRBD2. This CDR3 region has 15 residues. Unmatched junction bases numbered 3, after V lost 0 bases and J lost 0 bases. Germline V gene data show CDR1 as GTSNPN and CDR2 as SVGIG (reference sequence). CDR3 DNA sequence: TGTGCCTGGAGTGTATCGGGGGGAAGCACAGATACGCAGTATTTT. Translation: CAWSVSGGSTDTQYF. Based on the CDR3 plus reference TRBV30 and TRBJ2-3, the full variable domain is SQTIHQWPATLVQPVGSPLSLECTVEGTSNPNLYWYRQAAGRGLQLLFYSVGIGQISSEVPQNLSASRPQDRQFILSSKKLLLSDSGFYLCAWSVSGGSTDTQYFGPGTRLTVL.

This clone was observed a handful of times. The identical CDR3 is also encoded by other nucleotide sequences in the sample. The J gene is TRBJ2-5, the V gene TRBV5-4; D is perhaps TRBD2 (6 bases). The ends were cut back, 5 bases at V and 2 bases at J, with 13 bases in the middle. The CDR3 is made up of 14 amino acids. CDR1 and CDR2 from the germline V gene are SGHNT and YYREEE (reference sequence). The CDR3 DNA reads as TGTGCCAGCAGTTCCGGGGGATCTCAAGAGACCCAGTACTTC. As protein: CASSSGGSQETQYF.

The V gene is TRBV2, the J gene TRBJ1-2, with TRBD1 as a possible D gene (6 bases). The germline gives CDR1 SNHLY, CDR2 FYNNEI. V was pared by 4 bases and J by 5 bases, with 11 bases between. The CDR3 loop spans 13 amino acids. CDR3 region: CASSVQGTYGYTF. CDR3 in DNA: TGTGCCAGCAGTGTACAGGGAACTTATGGCTACACCTTC.

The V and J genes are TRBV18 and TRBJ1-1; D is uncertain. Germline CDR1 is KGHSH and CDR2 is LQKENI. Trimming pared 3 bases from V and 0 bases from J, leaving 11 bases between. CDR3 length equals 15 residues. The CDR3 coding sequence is TGTGCCAGCTCACCTCCCGGGTTACTGAACACTGAAGCTTTCTTT. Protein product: CASSPPGLLNTEAFF.

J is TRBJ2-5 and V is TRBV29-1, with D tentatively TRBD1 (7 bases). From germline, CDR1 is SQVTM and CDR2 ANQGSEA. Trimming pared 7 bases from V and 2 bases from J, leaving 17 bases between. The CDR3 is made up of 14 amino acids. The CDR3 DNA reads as TGCAGCGGGAAGACAGGGAGGCTTCAAGAGACCCAGTACTTC. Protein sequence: CSGKTGRLQETQYF.

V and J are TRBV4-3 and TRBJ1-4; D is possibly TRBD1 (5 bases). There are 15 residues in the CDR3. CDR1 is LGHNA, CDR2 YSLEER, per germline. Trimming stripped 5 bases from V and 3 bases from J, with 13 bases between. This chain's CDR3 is CASSDSGTSNEKLFF. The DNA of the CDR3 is TGCGCCAGCAGCGATTCCGGGACTTCTAATGAAAAACTGTTTTTT.

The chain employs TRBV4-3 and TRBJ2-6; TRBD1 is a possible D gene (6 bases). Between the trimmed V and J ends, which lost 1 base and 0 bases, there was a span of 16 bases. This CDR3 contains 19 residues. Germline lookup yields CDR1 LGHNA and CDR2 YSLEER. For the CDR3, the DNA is TGCGCCAGCAGCCAAGCCGGCAGCAGCAGGGGCTCTGGGGCCAACGTCCTGACTTTC. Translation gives CASSQAGSSRGSGANVLTF.

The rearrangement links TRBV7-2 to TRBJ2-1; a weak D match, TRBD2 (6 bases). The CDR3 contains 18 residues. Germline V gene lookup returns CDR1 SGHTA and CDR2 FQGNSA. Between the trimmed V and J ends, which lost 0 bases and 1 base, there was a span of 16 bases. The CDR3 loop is CASSLATRGQPSYNEQFF. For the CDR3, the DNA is TGTGCCAGCAGCTTAGCGACTAGAGGACAACCTTCCTACAATGAGCAGTTCTTC.

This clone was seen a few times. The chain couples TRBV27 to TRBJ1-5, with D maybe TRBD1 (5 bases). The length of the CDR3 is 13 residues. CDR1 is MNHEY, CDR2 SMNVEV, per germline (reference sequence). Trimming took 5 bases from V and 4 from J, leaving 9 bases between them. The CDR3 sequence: CASSPGVNQPQHF. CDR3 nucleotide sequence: TGTGCCAGCAGTCCGGGGGTGAATCAGCCCCAGCATTTT.

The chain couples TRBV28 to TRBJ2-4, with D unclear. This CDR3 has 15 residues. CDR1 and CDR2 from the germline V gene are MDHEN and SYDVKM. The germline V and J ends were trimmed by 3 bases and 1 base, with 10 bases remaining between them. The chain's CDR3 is CASSLGEAAKNIQYF. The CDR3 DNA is TGTGCCAGCAGTTTGGGTGAGGCGGCCAAAAACATTCAGTACTTC.